Presented here are 8 T cell receptor beta chains from one specimen sequenced in a study of blood T cells in healthy people across ages. A sample-barcoded 5' primer and a J-beta primer mix were used in a second PCR of about 7 to 12 cycles. One entry per CDR3 protein results from TCRdb running MiXCR on the 5' RACE reads. The table has roughly 800,000 distinct CDR3 sequences, over 45% seen once. Sequencing was performed on blood. These TCRs come from a man aged 25-45 years in good health.

The V gene is TRBV29-1, the J gene TRBJ2-7, with a tentative D call TRBD2 (5 bases). The CDR3 length is 12 residues. With 6 bases removed from V and 3 bases from J, the gap between germline ends came to 12 bases. Germline CDR1 reads SQVTM; CDR2 reads ANQGSEA. This chain's CDR3 is CSVQDGVYEQYF. CDR3 DNA sequence: TGCAGCGTCCAAGACGGGGTCTACGAGCAGTACTTC.

This clonotype has more than one count but fewer than ten. The chain uses TRBV7-9 and TRBJ2-6; D is uncertain. Germline CDR1 reads SEHNR; CDR2 reads FQNEAQ (reference sequence). Between the trimmed V and J ends, which lost 6 bases and 3 bases, there was a span of 15 bases. The CDR3 contains 16 residues. CDR3 coding DNA: TGTGCCAGCAGAACCCAGCTACTGGATGGGGCCAACGTCCTGACTTTC. It translates to CASRTQLLDGANVLTF.

This clonotype has a handful of counts. The chain combines TRBV20-1 with TRBJ2-7; tentative D call: TRBD2 (6 bases). Trimming pared 7 bases from V and 0 bases from J, leaving 13 bases between. The CDR3 covers 13 residues. Germline V gene sequence: CDR1 DFQATT, CDR2 SNEGSKA (reference sequence). This CDR3 reads CSVTTGGSYEQYF. The CDR3 nucleotides are TGCAGTGTCACCACCGGGGGCTCCTACGAGCAGTACTTC.

This chain uses TRBV18 with TRBJ2-6; 7 nucleotides line up with TRBD1. The germline CDR1 and CDR2 sequences are KGHSH and LQKENI. V shed 3 bases, J shed 1 base, and the junction held 9 bases outside the gene matches. CDR3 length equals 18 residues. The DNA of the CDR3 is TGTGCCAGCTCACCGATCGGGACAGCAGATTCTGGGGCCAACGTCCTGACTTTC. Translating gives CASSPIGTADSGANVLTF.

This chain connects TRBV2 to TRBJ2-1; TRBD1 might be the D (6 bases). This CDR3 is built from 15 residues. Trimming removed 2 bases at V and 6 bases at J, with 14 bases between. CDR1 and CDR2 (germline): SNHLY, FYNNEI. This CDR3 reads CASSENQGTVNEQFF. The CDR3 DNA is TGTGCCAGCAGTGAAAACCAGGGGACGGTCAATGAGCAGTTCTTC.

This CDR3 is CASSVDRGIDTQYF. CDR3 coding DNA: TGTGCCAGCAGCGTAGACAGGGGTATAGATACGCAGTATTTT. V and J are TRBV9 and TRBJ2-3; 7 positions match TRBD1. CDR1 is SGDLS and CDR2 is YYNGEE in the germline V gene. The CDR3 has 14 residues. V lost 0 bases, J lost 5 bases, and 3 bases stayed unmatched.

This chain uses TRBV10-2 with TRBJ2-7; tentatively, D is TRBD1 (5 bases). V was trimmed by 3 bases and J by 3 bases, leaving 15 bases between them. There are 15 residues in the CDR3. The germline V gene encodes CDR1 WSHSY and CDR2 SAAADI. The CDR3: CASSEGRAPIYEQYF. Written as DNA, the CDR3 is TGCGCCAGCAGTGAAGGCAGGGCCCCCATCTACGAGCAGTACTTC.

To note about this clonotype: An end of the junction does not agree with germline; a read error may underlie this. The rearrangement joins TRBV7-2 to TRBJ1-5, with D possibly matching TRBD1 (5 bases). The CDR3 runs to 14 residues. Looked up from germline, CDR1 is SGHTA and CDR2 is FQGNSA. This CDR3 reads CASSLGSGGQPQHF. Written as DNA, the CDR3 is TGTGCCAGCAGTTTAGGGTCCGGGGGGCAGCCCCAGCATTTT.